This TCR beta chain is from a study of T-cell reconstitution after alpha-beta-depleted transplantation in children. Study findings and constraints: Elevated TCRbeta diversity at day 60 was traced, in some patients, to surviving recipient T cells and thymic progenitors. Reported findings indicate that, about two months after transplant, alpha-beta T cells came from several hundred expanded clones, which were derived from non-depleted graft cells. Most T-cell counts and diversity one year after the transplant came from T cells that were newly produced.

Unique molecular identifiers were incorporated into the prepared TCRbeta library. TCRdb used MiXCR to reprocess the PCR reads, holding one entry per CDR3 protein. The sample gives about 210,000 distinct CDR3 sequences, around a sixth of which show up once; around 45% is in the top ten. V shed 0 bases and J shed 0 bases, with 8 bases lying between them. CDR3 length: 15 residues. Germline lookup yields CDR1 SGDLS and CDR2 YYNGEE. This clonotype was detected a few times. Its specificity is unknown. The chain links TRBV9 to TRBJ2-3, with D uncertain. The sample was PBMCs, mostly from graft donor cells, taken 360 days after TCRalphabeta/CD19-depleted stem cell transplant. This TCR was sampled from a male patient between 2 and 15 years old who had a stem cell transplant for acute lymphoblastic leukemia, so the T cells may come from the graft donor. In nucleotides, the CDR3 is TGTGCCAGCAGCGTAGCGGGTCGGAGCACAGATACGCAGTATTTT. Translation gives CASSVAGRSTDTQYF.